The 21 T cell receptor beta chains below all came from one sample that was sequenced in a study of identical twins. Using its own MiXCR run on the 5' RACE reads, TCRdb lists one record per CDR3 protein. Of 1.5 million to 2 million distinct CDR3 sequences listed, 25% to 35% are singletons. The sample taken for sequencing was cord blood. The receptors were gathered from a newborn girl in good health.

The chain is built from TRBV20-1 and TRBJ2-3, with 9 bases aligning to TRBD2. CDR3 length equals 16 residues. CDR1 and CDR2 (germline): DFQATT, SNEGSKA (reference sequence). V lost 1 base to trimming and J lost 6 bases; unmatched junction nucleotides: 11. CDR3 sequence (DNA): TGCAGTGCTAGAGTGTCACTAGCGGGCGCTCTGGATACGCAGTATTTT. Its protein is CSARVSLAGALDTQYF.

This clonotype was counted a single time. The chain joins TRBV4-2 to TRBJ1-5; a weak D match, TRBD1 (6 bases). Germline CDR1 LGHNA, CDR2 YNFKEQ. Trimming took 4 bases from V and 0 from J, leaving 22 bases between them. This CDR3 is 19 amino acids long. Written as DNA, the CDR3 is TGTGCCAGCAGCCGGGGGACGGGGGGCTCTTCGGATAGCAATCAGCCCCAGCATTTT. Protein: CASSRGTGGSSDSNQPQHF.

The rearrangement joins TRBV12-3 or TRBV12-4 to TRBJ1-5, with D hard to call. Trimming left V 2 bases short and J 5 bases short, with 7 bases between. The CDR3 is made up of 13 amino acids. CDR3 loop: CASSLTEDQPQHF. CDR3 DNA: TGTGCCAGCAGTTTAACGGAAGATCAGCCCCAGCATTTT.

The gene calls are TRBV20-1 and TRBJ1-6, with no clear D. The CDR3 has 20 amino acids. The V end was cut by 5 bases, the J end by 8 bases, with 34 bases between. In germline, CDR1 is DFQATT, CDR2 SNEGSKA (reference sequence). As DNA, the CDR3 is TGCAGTGCTTGGTACCAGATTGGGTACAGCATTGGGATGCCACATTCACCCCTCCACTTT. It translates to CSAWYQIGYSIGMPHSPLHF.

In the case of this clonotype: At one end the junction does not follow the germline gene, possibly because of a read error. The chain is built from TRBV5-1 and TRBJ1-2; D is uncertain. Germline lookup yields CDR1 SGHRS and CDR2 YFSETQ. The CDR3 extends over 14 amino acids. In DNA form, the CDR3 reads TGCGCCAGCAGCTCCACCCCCGATAACTATGGCTGCACCTTC. Translation gives CASSSTPDNYGCTF.

V is TRBV2 and J is TRBJ1-1, with D possibly matching TRBD1 (5 bases). CDR3 length: 14 amino acids. V lost 11 bases and J lost 4, with 20 bases in between. Germline values: CDR1 SNHLY, CDR2 FYNNEI. DNA of the CDR3: TGTGCCGGCACGGGAACTGGGGGTGGCACTGAAGCTTTCTTT. It is translated as CAGTGTGGGTEAFF.

The sample holds a few counts of this clonotype. This sequence joins TRBV20-1 and TRBJ2-3; D ambiguous. Germline V gene lookup returns CDR1 DFQATT and CDR2 SNEGSKA (reference sequence). Trimming cost V 4 bases and J 0 bases, with 11 bases left between them. The CDR3 is 14 amino acids. The CDR3 loop is CSATSGPSTDTQYF. The CDR3 nucleotides are TGCAGTGCTACCTCCGGGCCCAGCACAGATACGCAGTATTTT.

Regarding this clonotype: This could be a read error, since a much larger clone is one nucleotide away. The chain joins TRBV29-1 to TRBJ2-5; 12 nucleotides align to TRBD2. Germline CDR1 is SQVTM and CDR2 is ANQGSEA. Unmatched junction bases numbered 16, after V lost 3 bases and J lost 11 bases. The CDR3 runs to 16 residues. CDR3 in DNA: TGCAGCGTTGACCGATTAGGACTAGCGGGGACCAATGAGCAGTACTTC. Encoded protein: CSVDRLGLAGTNEQYF.

This clonotype has just a few counts. The chain is built from TRBV6-6 and TRBJ2-7; D call uncertain. The germline gives CDR1 MNHNY, CDR2 SVGAGI (reference sequence). V was shortened by 0 bases and J by 5 bases, with 5 bases between the two germline ends. The CDR3 extends over 12 amino acids. The CDR3 DNA sequence: TGTGCCAGCAGTTACTCGAACGACGAGCAGTACTTC. This gives the protein CASSYSNDEQYF.

This clonotype was observed a few times. V is TRBV20-1 and J is TRBJ1-2, with 8 bases lining up with TRBD1. Germline loops: CDR1 DFQATT, CDR2 SNEGSKA (reference sequence). V lost 4 bases and J lost 4; bases outside the gene matches: 5. The CDR3 covers 13 residues. The CDR3: CSATDRAGYGYTF. DNA for the CDR3: TGCAGTGCTACGGACAGGGCGGGCTATGGCTACACCTTC.

The chain combines TRBV5-6 with TRBJ2-7; no definite D call. This CDR3 is 16 amino acids long. V shed 2 bases and J shed 7 bases, with 22 bases lying between them. Germline lookup yields CDR1 SGHDT and CDR2 YYEEEE. The CDR3, as DNA: TGTGCCAGCAGCTTCGTTAGCTCCCCATTATACAATGAGCAGTACTTC. It is translated as CASSFVSSPLYNEQYF.

The chain recombines TRBV27 with TRBJ1-5, with 10 nucleotides matching TRBD1. The CDR3 consists of 13 residues. Germline V CDR1 and CDR2: MNHEY, SMNVEV (reference sequence). V lost 5 bases, J lost 14 bases, and 9 bases stayed unmatched. The CDR3 is CASSPSGTGVKHF. The CDR3 DNA is TGTGCCAGCAGTCCCTCCGGGACAGGGGTGAAGCATTTT.

On this clonotype itself: Mismatch with germline at one junction end may stem from a read error. The genes are TRBV2 and TRBJ1-6, with a weak D call TRBD1 (6 bases). CDR3 length: 15 residues. The germline CDR1 and CDR2 sequences are SNHLY and FYNNEI. The CDR3 DNA reads TGTGCCGGCAGTGTGGGGGGCGCCTATAATTCACCCCTCCACTTT. Protein: CAGSVGGAYNSPLHF. The full variable domain, with the rest looked up from reference TRBV2 and TRBJ1-6, is EPEVTQTPSHQVTQMGQEVILRCVPISNHLYFYWYRQILGQKVEFLVSFYNNEISEKSEIFDDQFSVERPDGSNFTLKIRSTKLEDSAMYFCAGSVGGAYNSPLHFGNGTRLTVT.

This chain connects TRBV4-3 to TRBJ2-5, with D perhaps matching TRBD1 (6 bases). Trimming stripped 1 base from V and 3 bases from J, with 9 bases between. The CDR3 runs to 14 residues. Germline assignment: CDR1 LGHNA and CDR2 YSLEER. This CDR3 is CASSQAGQKETQYF. The DNA of the CDR3 is TGCGCCAGCAGCCAAGCAGGACAGAAAGAGACCCAGTACTTC.

Turning to this clonotype: In this CDR3 the conserved last residue, phenylalanine or tryptophan, is missing, so a read error is likely. The chain employs TRBV24-1 and TRBJ1-2; tentatively, D is TRBD1 (5 bases). Germline CDR1 and CDR2: KGHDR and SFDVKD. The CDR3 covers 18 residues. The V and J ends lost 0 bases and 0 bases respectively, with 16 bases between them. The CDR3 spells CATSDLGEGRGANYGYTV. CDR3 DNA sequence: TGTGCCACCAGTGATTTGGGAGAGGGTCGGGGCGCTAACTATGGCTACACCGTC.

This clonotype was found a few times. This chain joins TRBV12-3 or TRBV12-4 and TRBJ2-1; 9 bases agree with TRBD1. The V and J ends lost 7 bases and 7 bases, in that order; junction bases with no gene match: 14. The CDR3 runs to 16 residues. The CDR3 DNA sequence: TGTGCCAGCATCTACAGGGACAGGGCTTTCGGGAATGAGCAGTTCTTC. Its translation: CASIYRDRAFGNEQFF.

This clonotype was seen ten or more times. An end of the junction differs from the germline gene, which may be a read error. This chain uses TRBV27 with TRBJ2-7; D perhaps matches TRBD1 (5 bases). Germline CDR1 reads MNHEY; CDR2 reads SMNVEV (reference sequence). This CDR3 is 13 amino acids long. CDR3 DNA: TGCGCCAGCAGCTCTCAGGGATCCTACGAGCAGTACTTC. This encodes CASSSQGSYEQYF.

The chain carries TRBV7-2 and TRBJ1-1; TRBD1 matches 8 bases. Trimming at V came to 3 bases and at J to 4 bases, leaving 4 bases not matched to a gene. The CDR3 extends over 14 amino acids. Germline V gene data show CDR1 as SGHTA and CDR2 as FQGNSA. The CDR3 region has the DNA TGTGCCAGCAGCTTCGACAGGGGATTCACTGAAGCTTTCTTT. Amino acid sequence: CASSFDRGFTEAFF. Drawing the rest from reference TRBV7-2 and TRBJ1-1, the complete variable domain is GAGVSQSPSNKVTEKGKDVELRCDPISGHTALYWYRQSLGQGLEFLIYFQGNSAPDKSGLPSDRFSAERTGGSVSTLTIQRTQQEDSAVYLCASSFDRGFTEAFFGQGTRLTVV.

This clonotype was seen more than once but under ten times. The J gene is TRBJ2-1, the V gene TRBV20-1; D is tentatively TRBD1 or TRBD2 (5 bases each). V lost 5 bases and J 0 bases, leaving 14 bases between the germline ends. The CDR3 is 15 residues long. CDR1 and CDR2 (germline): DFQATT, SNEGSKA (reference sequence). CDR3 loop: CSARPGTVSYNEQFF. CDR3 sequence (DNA): TGCAGTGCTCGTCCCGGGACGGTCTCCTACAATGAGCAGTTCTTC.

There are a few counts of this clonotype. The rearrangement joins TRBV7-9 to TRBJ1-1; possible D gene TRBD1, 6 bases. The length of the CDR3 is 16 residues. The germline V gene has CDR1 SEHNR and CDR2 FQNEAQ (reference sequence). V was cut by 4 bases and J by 2 bases, with 17 bases left in between. The CDR3 loop reads CASSSPLTGPNTEAFF. The CDR3 nucleotides are TGTGCCAGCAGCTCGCCCCTAACAGGGCCTAACACTGAAGCTTTCTTT.

In this sample, this clonotype turned up a few times. The J gene is TRBJ1-1, the V gene TRBV10-3; D not resolved. CDR3 size: 15 residues. V was clipped by 0 bases and J by 0 bases, with 8 bases between them. The germline CDR1 and CDR2 sequences are ENHRY and SYGVKD. The CDR3 sequence: CAISESAYMNTEAFF. Written as DNA, the CDR3 is TGTGCCATCAGTGAGTCGGCCTACATGAACACTGAAGCTTTCTTT.